This entry is about one T cell receptor beta chain. Its antigen is still unknown. A read error may produce the germline difference seen at one junction end. Out of unsorted whole blood came the blood RNA, and germline DNA was extracted as well. Surgery was preceded by the collection of four milliliters of peripheral blood. CDR3 length: 15 amino acids. Germline CDR1 is MNHNS and CDR2 is SASEGT. The sample comes from a study of tumor-infiltrating lymphocytes in primary liver carcinoma. Across the whole study: Regardless of tissue type, samples showed similar yields of roughly 3.5 to 7.13 million productive TCRbeta reads. Study-wide results and limits: Significantly greater top-250-clone fractions characterized tumors relative to blood (p = 0.039).

A constant-region primer served to make TCR beta cDNA from about 490 ng total RNA. Each TCR beta library was derived from three nested multiplex PCR rounds that employed slightly modified ARM-PCR. It was with TRBV1-TRBV30 forward primers and a C-beta reverse primer that the first two PCR rounds were run, at about 9 cycles each. A single record per CDR3 protein comes from TCRdb applying MiXCR to the multiplex PCR reads. Here the sample spans fewer than 350,000 distinct CDR3 sequences, about two thirds being singletons. The V gene is TRBV6-1, the J gene TRBJ1-3, with D possibly matching TRBD1 (6 bases). Sequenced input: peripheral blood. This sequence was found in a man aged 40-50 years with primary liver carcinoma and hepatitis B virus infection. This CDR3 reads CVSSHTGTPGNTIYF. Here the CDR3 DNA reads TGTGTCAGCAGTCACACCGGGACACCCGGAAACACCATATATTTT.